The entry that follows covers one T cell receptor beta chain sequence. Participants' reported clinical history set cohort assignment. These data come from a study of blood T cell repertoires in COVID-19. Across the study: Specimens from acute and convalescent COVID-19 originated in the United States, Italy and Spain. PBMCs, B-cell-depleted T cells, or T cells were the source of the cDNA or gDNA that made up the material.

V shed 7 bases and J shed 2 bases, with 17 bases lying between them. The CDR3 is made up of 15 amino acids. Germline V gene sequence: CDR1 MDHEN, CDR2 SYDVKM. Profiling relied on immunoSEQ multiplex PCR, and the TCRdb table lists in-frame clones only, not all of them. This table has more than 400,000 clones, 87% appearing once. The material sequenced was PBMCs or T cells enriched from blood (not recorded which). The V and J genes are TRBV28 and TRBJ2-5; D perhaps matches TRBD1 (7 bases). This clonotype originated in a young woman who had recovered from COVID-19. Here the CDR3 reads CASKNLGGQQETQYF. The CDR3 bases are TGTGCCAGCAAAAACTTGGGGGGACAGCAAGAGACCCAGTACTTC.